These 4 T cell receptor beta chains came from one sample sequenced in a study of graft-versus-host responses after intestinal transplantation. The assay was immunoSEQ multiplex PCR, and TCRdb's table has in-frame clones only and misses some. Found here are 9,000 to 10,000 clones, around 94% of them singletons; the top ten hold 2% to 2.5%. The source was PBMCs, collected 8 days after intestinal transplant. These receptors all come from a human patient who received an intestinal transplant, so some T cells may come from the graft donor.

The V gene is TRBV4-1, the J gene TRBJ2-1; 7 bases agree with TRBD2. Trimming cost V 2 bases and J 2 bases; bases outside gene matches: 9. The germline gives CDR1 MGHRA, CDR2 YSYEKL. The CDR3 runs 17 residues. CDR3 nucleotide sequence: TGCGCCAGCAGCCAATCCCCTCCCGGGACTACCTACAATGAGCAGTTCTTC. It translates to CASSQSPPGTTYNEQFF.

This chain joins TRBV7-8 and TRBJ2-3; TRBD2 matches at 14 bases. The germline V gene encodes CDR1 SGHVS and CDR2 FQNEAQ. The CDR3 is 16 residues long. The V gene end was trimmed by 1 base and the J gene end by 8 bases; junction bases not matched to a gene: 5. This chain's CDR3 is CASSLGTSGGWGTQYF. The CDR3 DNA sequence: TGTGCCAGCAGCTTAGGGACTAGCGGGGGGTGGGGTACGCAGTATTTT.

The genes are TRBV7-2 and TRBJ1-5; D is ambiguous. The V and J ends lost 1 base and 6 bases respectively, with 10 bases between them. CDR3 length: 14 residues. Per the germline V gene, CDR1 is SGHTA and CDR2 is FQGNSA. The chain's CDR3 is CASSLGTVGQPQHF. As DNA, the CDR3 is TGTGCCAGCAGCTTAGGGACCGTCGGTCAGCCCCAGCATTTT.

The chain joins TRBV4-1 to TRBJ1-5; possibly TRBD1 for D (5 bases). Trimming shortened V by 3 bases and J by 6 bases, and 9 bases separated the two germline ends. The CDR3 is 13 amino acids. Per the germline V gene, CDR1 is MGHRA and CDR2 is YSYEKL. The CDR3 region is CASSHARGQPQHF. The CDR3 bases are TGCGCCAGCAGCCACGCGAGGGGTCAGCCCCAGCATTTT.